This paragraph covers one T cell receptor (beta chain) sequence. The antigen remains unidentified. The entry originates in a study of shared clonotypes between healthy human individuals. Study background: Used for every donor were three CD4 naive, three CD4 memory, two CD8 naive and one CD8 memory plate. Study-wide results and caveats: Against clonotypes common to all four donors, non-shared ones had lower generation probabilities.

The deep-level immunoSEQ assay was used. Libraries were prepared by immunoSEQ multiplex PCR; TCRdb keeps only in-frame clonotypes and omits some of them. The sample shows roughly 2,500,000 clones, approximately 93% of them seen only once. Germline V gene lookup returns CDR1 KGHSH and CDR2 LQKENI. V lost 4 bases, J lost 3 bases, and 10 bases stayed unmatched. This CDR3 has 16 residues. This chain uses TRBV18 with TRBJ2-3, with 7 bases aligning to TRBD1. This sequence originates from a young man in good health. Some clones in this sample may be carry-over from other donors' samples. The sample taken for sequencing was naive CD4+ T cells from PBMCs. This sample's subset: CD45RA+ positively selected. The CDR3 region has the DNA TGTGCCAGCTCACGGAACCAGGGGGTCGGGACAGATACGCAGTATTTT. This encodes CASSRNQGVGTDTQYF.